This entry describes one T cell receptor beta chain. The antigen is not known. This sample stems from a study of T cell repertoires in cytomegalovirus infection. TCRdb called the reads again in MiXCR, with one record for every CDR3 protein. Found here are hundreds of thousands of distinct CDR3 sequences, around a third of them singletons; the top ten hold 17%. The sample in question was cultured PBMCs, obtained from culture after CMV antigen stimulation. The source is a human donor in good health (CMV status not recorded). Some clones in this sample may be carry-over from other donors' samples.

The CDR3 sequence: CASSKELNTEAFF. As DNA, the CDR3 is TGTGCCAGCAGTAAAGAATTGAACACTGAAGCTTTCTTT. V gene TRBV6-2 or TRBV6-3 combines with J gene TRBJ1-1; no reliable D call. The CDR3 is made up of 13 amino acids. The V and J ends lost 5 bases and 0 bases respectively, with 7 bases between them. CDR1 and CDR2 (germline): MNHEY, SVGEGT.